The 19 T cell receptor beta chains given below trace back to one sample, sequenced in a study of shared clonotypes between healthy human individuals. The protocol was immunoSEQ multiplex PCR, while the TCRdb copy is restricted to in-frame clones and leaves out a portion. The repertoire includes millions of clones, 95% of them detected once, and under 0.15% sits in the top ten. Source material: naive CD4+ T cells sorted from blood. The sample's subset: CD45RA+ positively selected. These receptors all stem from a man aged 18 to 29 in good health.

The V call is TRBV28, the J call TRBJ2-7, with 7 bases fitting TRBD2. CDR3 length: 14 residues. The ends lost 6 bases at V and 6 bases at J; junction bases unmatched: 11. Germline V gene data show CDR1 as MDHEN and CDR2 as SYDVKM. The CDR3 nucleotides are TGTGCCAGCAGGTTCCTCAGGGAGGGTCGCGAGCAGTACTTC. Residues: CASRFLREGREQYF.

The CDR3 nucleotides are TGTGCCTGGATCCTAGCGGGAAGGTACAATGAGCAGTTCTTC. Translation: CAWILAGRYNEQFF. The J gene is TRBJ2-1, the V gene TRBV30, with TRBD2 identical over 9 bases. Germline V gives CDR1 GTSNPN, CDR2 SVGIG (reference sequence). Trimming took 4 bases from V and 4 from J; bases not matched to a gene: 5. The CDR3 is made up of 14 amino acids.

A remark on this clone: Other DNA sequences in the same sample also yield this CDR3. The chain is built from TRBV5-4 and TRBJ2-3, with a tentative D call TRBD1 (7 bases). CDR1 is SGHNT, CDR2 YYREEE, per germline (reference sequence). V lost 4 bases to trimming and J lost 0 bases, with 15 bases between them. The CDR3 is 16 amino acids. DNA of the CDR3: TGTGCCAGCAGCCTTACCAGGGGGGCGAGCACAGATACGCAGTATTTT. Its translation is CASSLTRGASTDTQYF.

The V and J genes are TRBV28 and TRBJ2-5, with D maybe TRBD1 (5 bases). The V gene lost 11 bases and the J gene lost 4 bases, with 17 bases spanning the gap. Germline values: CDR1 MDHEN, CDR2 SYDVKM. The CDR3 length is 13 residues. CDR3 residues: CALGRSLGETQYF. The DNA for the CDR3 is TGTGCCTTGGGGCGGTCCCTGGGAGAGACCCAGTACTTC.

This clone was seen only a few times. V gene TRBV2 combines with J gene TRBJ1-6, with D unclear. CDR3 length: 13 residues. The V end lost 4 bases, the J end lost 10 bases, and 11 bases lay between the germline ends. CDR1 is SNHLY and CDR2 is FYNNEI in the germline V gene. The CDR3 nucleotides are TGTGCCAGCAGTGCCACCCCCGTGTCACCCCTCCACTTT. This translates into CASSATPVSPLHF. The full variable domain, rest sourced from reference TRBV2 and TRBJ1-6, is EPEVTQTPSHQVTQMGQEVILRCVPISNHLYFYWYRQILGQKVEFLVSFYNNEISEKSEIFDDQFSVERPDGSNFTLKIRSTKLEDSAMYFCASSATPVSPLHFGNGTRLTVT.

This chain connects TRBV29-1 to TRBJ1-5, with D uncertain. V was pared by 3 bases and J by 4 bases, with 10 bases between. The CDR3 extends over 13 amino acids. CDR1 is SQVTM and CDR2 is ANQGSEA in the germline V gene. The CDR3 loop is CSVEGGVNQPQHF. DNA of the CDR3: TGCAGCGTTGAGGGCGGTGTGAATCAGCCCCAGCATTTT.

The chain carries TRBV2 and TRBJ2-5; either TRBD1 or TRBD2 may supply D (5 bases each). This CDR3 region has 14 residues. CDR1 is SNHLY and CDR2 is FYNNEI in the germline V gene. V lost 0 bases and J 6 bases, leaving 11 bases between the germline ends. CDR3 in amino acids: CASSEASGSKTQYF. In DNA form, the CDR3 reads TGTGCCAGCAGTGAAGCCTCAGGGAGTAAGACCCAGTACTTC.

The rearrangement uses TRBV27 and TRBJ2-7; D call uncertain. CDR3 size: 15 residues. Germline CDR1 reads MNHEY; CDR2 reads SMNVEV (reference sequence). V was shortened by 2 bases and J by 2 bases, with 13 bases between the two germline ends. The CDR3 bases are TGTGCCAGCAGTTTACGACCAAGCGTGGCCTACGAGCAGTACTTC. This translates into CASSLRPSVAYEQYF.

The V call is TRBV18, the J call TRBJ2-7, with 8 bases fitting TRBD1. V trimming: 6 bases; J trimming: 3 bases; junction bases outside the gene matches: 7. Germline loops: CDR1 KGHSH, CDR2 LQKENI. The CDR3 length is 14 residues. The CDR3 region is CASSRTGSVYEQYF. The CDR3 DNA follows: TGTGCCAGCTCGCGGACAGGGAGCGTCTACGAGCAGTACTTC.

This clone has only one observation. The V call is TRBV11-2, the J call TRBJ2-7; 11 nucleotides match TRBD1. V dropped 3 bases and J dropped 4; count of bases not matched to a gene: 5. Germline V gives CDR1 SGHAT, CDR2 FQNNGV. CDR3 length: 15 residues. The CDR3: CASSFRTGGLYEQYF. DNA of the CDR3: TGTGCCAGCAGCTTCCGGACAGGGGGCCTTTACGAGCAGTACTTC.

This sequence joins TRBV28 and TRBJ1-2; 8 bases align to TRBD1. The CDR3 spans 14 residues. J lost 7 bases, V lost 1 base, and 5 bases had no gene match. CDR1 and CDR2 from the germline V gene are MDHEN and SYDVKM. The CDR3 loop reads CASSLSGTGRGYTF. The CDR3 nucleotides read TGTGCCAGCAGTTTATCGGGGACAGGTCGTGGCTACACCTTC.

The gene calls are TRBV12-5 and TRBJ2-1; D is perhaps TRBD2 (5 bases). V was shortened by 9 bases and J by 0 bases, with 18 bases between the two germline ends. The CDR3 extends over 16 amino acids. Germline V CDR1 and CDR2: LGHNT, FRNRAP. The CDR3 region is CASDNREAPSYNEQFF. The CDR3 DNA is TGTGCTAGCGATAACCGGGAAGCCCCCTCCTACAATGAGCAGTTCTTC.

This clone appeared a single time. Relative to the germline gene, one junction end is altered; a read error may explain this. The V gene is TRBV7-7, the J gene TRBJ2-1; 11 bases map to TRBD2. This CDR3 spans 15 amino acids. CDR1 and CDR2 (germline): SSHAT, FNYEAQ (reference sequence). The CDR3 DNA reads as TGTGCTAGCAGCTTAGCGGGAGGGCCTTTCAATGAGCAGTTCTTC. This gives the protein CASSLAGGPFNEQFF.

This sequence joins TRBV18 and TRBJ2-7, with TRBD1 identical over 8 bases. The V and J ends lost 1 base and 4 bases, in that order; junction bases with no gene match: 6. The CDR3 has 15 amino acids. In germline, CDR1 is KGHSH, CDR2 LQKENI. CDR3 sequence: CASSPRQGADYEQYF. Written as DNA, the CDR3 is TGTGCCAGCTCACCACGCCAGGGGGCGGATTACGAGCAGTACTTC.

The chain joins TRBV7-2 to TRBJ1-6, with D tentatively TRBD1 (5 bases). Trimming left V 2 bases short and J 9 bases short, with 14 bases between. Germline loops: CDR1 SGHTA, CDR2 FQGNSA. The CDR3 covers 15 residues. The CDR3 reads CASSLSQGTGSPLHF. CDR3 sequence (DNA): TGTGCCAGCAGCTTATCCCAGGGTACCGGTTCACCCCTCCACTTT.

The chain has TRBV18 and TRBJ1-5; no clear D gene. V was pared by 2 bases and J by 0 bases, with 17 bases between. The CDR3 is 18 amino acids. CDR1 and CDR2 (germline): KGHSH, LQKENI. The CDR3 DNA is TGTGCCAGCTCACCAAGCGGTGGCAGCGCGTATAGCAATCAGCCCCAGCATTTT. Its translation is CASSPSGGSAYSNQPQHF.

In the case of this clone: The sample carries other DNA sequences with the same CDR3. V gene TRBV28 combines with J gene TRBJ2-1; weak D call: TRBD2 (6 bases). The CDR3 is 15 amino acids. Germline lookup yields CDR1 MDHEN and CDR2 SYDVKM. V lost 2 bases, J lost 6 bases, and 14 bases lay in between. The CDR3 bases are TGTGCCAGCAGTTTAGGCGGGACCCGGACCAATGAGCAGTTCTTC. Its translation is CASSLGGTRTNEQFF.

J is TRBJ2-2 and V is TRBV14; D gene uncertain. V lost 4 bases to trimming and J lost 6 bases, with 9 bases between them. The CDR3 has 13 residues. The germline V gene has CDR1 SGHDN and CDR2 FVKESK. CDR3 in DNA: TGTGCCAGCAGCCCCGGATCGTCCGGGGAGCTGTTTTTT. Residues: CASSPGSSGELFF.

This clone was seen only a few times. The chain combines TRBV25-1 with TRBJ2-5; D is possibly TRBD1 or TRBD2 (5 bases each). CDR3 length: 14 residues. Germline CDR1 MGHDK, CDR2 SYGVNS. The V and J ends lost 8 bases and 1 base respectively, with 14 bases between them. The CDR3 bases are TGTGCCAGCGCGAGGGACGCACTCCAAGAGACCCAGTACTTC. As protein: CASARDALQETQYF.